Listed below are T cell receptor beta chains from one sample, sequenced in a study of cytomegalovirus exposure and HLA in healthy donors. The data were produced by immunoSEQ multiplex PCR, yet TCRdb's version contains in-frame clones alone and is incomplete. The sample carries around 90,000 clones, around 67% recorded once. Material: PBMCs. The receptors were gathered from a human donor in good health. CDR3s include the opening cysteine and the closing phenylalanine or tryptophan. D genes are given only for firm matches. Some rows mark clone size as missing; the rest say once, few, many or name a class of expanded clone.

d_gene: TRBD1
abundance: NA
j_gene: TRBJ2-7
v_gene: TRBV6-5
CDR3nt: TGTGCCAGCAGGCGAAGGGACAGAAACCACGAGCAGTACTTC
CDR3aa: CASRRRDRNHEQYF

d_gene: TRBD1
abundance: few
j_gene: TRBJ1-4
v_gene: TRBV5-1
CDR3nt: TGCGCCAGCAGCTTAGGGGGCGGACCGTTCTCTAATGAAAAACTGTTTTTT
CDR3aa: CASSLGGGPFSNEKLFF

d_gene: TRBD2
abundance: NA
j_gene: TRBJ2-2
v_gene: TRBV19
CDR3nt: TGTGCCAGTAGTATTTCGGGGGGGACCGGGGAGCTGTTTTTT
CDR3aa: CASSISGGTGELFF

d_gene: TRBD1
abundance: NA
j_gene: TRBJ1-3
v_gene: TRBV11-3
CDR3nt: TGTGCCAGCAGCTGGGACAGGGGCAGAAACACCATATATTTT
CDR3aa: CASSWDRGRNTIYF

d_gene: NA
abundance: NA
j_gene: TRBJ1-2
v_gene: TRBV19
CDR3nt: TGTGCCAGTAGTAAACAGGGCTATGGCTACACCTTC
CDR3aa: CASSKQGYGYTF

d_gene: TRBD1
abundance: NA
j_gene: TRBJ2-7
v_gene: TRBV7-9
CDR3nt: TGTGCCAGCAGTCCCGAGGGGGCCAGCTACGAGCAGTACTTC
CDR3aa: CASSPEGASYEQYF

d_gene: NA
abundance: NA
j_gene: TRBJ1-1
v_gene: TRBV29-1
CDR3nt: TGCAGCGTTTCACAGGGCCCTGAAGCTTTCTTT
CDR3aa: CSVSQGPEAFF

d_gene: TRBD2
abundance: few
j_gene: TRBJ2-1
v_gene: TRBV5-4
CDR3nt: TGTGCCAGCAGCGGGGGGGGATACAATGAGCAGTTCTTC
CDR3aa: CASSGGGYNEQFF

d_gene: NA
abundance: NA
j_gene: TRBJ1-4
v_gene: TRBV9
CDR3nt: TGTGCCAGCAGCAGTACAGGGAGGGATGAAAAACTGTTTTTT
CDR3aa: CASSSTGRDEKLFF

d_gene: TRBD2
abundance: NA
j_gene: TRBJ2-1
v_gene: TRBV9
CDR3nt: TGTGCCAGCAGCGAGAGACCCGGGGGGGCCCTGAATGAGCAGTTCTTC
CDR3aa: CASSERPGGALNEQFF

d_gene: TRBD1
abundance: NA
j_gene: TRBJ1-4
v_gene: TRBV11-3
CDR3nt: TGTGCCAGCAGCTCCAGGACAGGCTATAATGAAAAACTGTTTTTT
CDR3aa: CASSSRTGYNEKLFF

d_gene: TRBD2
abundance: NA
j_gene: TRBJ2-7
v_gene: TRBV4-3
CDR3nt: TGCGCCAGCAGCCCGGGGGGAGGGACCGCCTACGAGCAGTACTTC
CDR3aa: CASSPGGGTAYEQYF

d_gene: TRBD2
abundance: NA
j_gene: TRBJ2-1
v_gene: TRBV9
CDR3nt: TGTGCCAGCAGCGTAGAGCCTAGCGGGGGTGAGGAGCAGTTCTTC
CDR3aa: CASSVEPSGGEEQFF

d_gene: TRBD1
abundance: few
j_gene: TRBJ1-5
v_gene: TRBV10-2
CDR3nt: TGCGCCAGCACTCAAAACAGGGGACAGAGCAATCAGCCCCAGCATTTT
CDR3aa: CASTQNRGQSNQPQHF

d_gene: TRBD1
abundance: NA
j_gene: TRBJ1-1
v_gene: TRBV7-9
CDR3nt: TGTGCCAGCAGCTCCACTCCGCAGGGGGCGGTGGGTGAAGCTTTCTTT
CDR3aa: CASSSTPQGAVGEAFF

d_gene: NA
abundance: NA
j_gene: TRBJ2-2
v_gene: TRBV7-8
CDR3nt: TGTGCCAGCAGCCCACTCTGGAACACCGGGGAGCTGTTTTTT
CDR3aa: CASSPLWNTGELFF

d_gene: TRBD1
abundance: NA
j_gene: TRBJ1-1
v_gene: TRBV2
CDR3nt: TGTGCCAGCACCGCGACAGGGAGAACTGAAGCTTTCTTT
CDR3aa: CASTATGRTEAFF

d_gene: TRBD1
abundance: NA
j_gene: TRBJ2-5
v_gene: TRBV5-6
CDR3nt: TGTGCCAGCAGCAAGGGACAGCCCCTCGGGACCCAGTACTTC
CDR3aa: CASSKGQPLGTQYF

d_gene: TRBD1
abundance: NA
j_gene: TRBJ1-3
v_gene: TRBV5-4
CDR3nt: TGTGCCAGCAGCTCCACCCGGGACAGGGGCTCGGGAAACACCATATATTTT
CDR3aa: CASSSTRDRGSGNTIYF

d_gene: TRBD1
abundance: few
j_gene: TRBJ2-5
v_gene: TRBV5-4
CDR3nt: TGTGCCAGCAGCTTGGGGGGGGGACAGGGGCGATGGGAGACCCAGTACTTC
CDR3aa: CASSLGGGQGRWETQYF

d_gene: NA
abundance: few
j_gene: TRBJ1-6
v_gene: TRBV5-6
CDR3nt: TGTGCCAGCAGCCGGACAGTCAATAATTCACCCCTCCACTTT
CDR3aa: CASSRTVNNSPLHF

d_gene: NA
abundance: NA
j_gene: TRBJ2-7
v_gene: TRBV13
CDR3nt: TGTGCCAGCTCCGGGCCGGAGGAAGCAGTGGACGAGCAGTACTTC
CDR3aa: CASSGPEEAVDEQYF

d_gene: NA
abundance: few
j_gene: TRBJ1-6
v_gene: TRBV7-9
CDR3nt: TGTGCCAGCAGCTTGTTCCCAAGTCCGTCCAGGTGGGCTGGTTCACCCCTCCACTTT
CDR3aa: CASSLFPSPSRWAGSPLHF

d_gene: NA
abundance: NA
j_gene: TRBJ1-1
v_gene: TRBV9
CDR3nt: TGTGCCAGCAGCGTAGGGGGAGGGGGTCCTTTCTTT
CDR3aa: CASSVGGGGPFF

d_gene: TRBD1
abundance: few
j_gene: TRBJ2-7
v_gene: TRBV7-9
CDR3nt: TGTGCCAGCAGCGTTGGAGGGGACAGGGGGGTGAAACAGTACTTC
CDR3aa: CASSVGGDRGVKQYF

d_gene: NA
abundance: NA
j_gene: TRBJ2-7
v_gene: TRBV6-6
CDR3nt: TGTGCCAGCAGTTACTCTGGGGCTGGGGAGCAGTACTTC
CDR3aa: CASSYSGAGEQYF

d_gene: TRBD2
abundance: NA
j_gene: TRBJ2-5
v_gene: TRBV11-2
CDR3nt: TGTGCCAGCAGCTTAGACAGGACTAGCGGGGGGATAAATATTCAAGAGACCCAGTACTTC
CDR3aa: CASSLDRTSGGINIQETQYF

d_gene: TRBD1
abundance: NA
j_gene: TRBJ2-7
v_gene: TRBV7-8
CDR3nt: TGTGCCAGCAGCCCCCTGGACAGGGGCGACCTCGAGCAGTACTTC
CDR3aa: CASSPLDRGDLEQYF

d_gene: TRBD2
abundance: NA
j_gene: TRBJ2-3
v_gene: TRBV6-1
CDR3nt: TGTGCCAGCAGTTTAGCGGGGGACACAGATACGCAGTATTTT
CDR3aa: CASSLAGDTDTQYF

d_gene: TRBD1
abundance: NA
j_gene: TRBJ1-1
v_gene: TRBV5-4
CDR3nt: TGTGCCAGCAGCTTACAGGGGATCGCTGAAGCTTTCTTT
CDR3aa: CASSLQGIAEAFF

d_gene: TRBD1
abundance: NA
j_gene: TRBJ1-4
v_gene: TRBV29-1
CDR3nt: TGCAGCGTGGGACAGGGCGGTCATGAAAAACTGTTTTTT
CDR3aa: CSVGQGGHEKLFF

d_gene: NA
abundance: once
j_gene: TRBJ2-3
v_gene: TRBV2
CDR3nt: TGTGCCAGCAGTGAACCAGAGGTGGCTAGCGGCACAGATACGCAGTATTTT
CDR3aa: CASSEPEVASGTDTQYF

d_gene: NA
abundance: NA
j_gene: TRBJ2-1
v_gene: TRBV4-1
CDR3nt: TGCGCCAGCAGCCAACTGGGCAGCTACAATGAGCAGTTCTTC
CDR3aa: CASSQLGSYNEQFF

d_gene: TRBD2
abundance: NA
j_gene: TRBJ2-5
v_gene: TRBV5-1
CDR3nt: TGCGCCAGCAGCGGCGGGGGGGCCCAAGAGACCCAGTACTTC
CDR3aa: CASSGGGAQETQYF

d_gene: TRBD1
abundance: NA
j_gene: TRBJ2-3
v_gene: TRBV6-1
CDR3nt: TGTGCCAGCAGTGCTGGGACAGGAAGCACAGATACGCAGTATTTT
CDR3aa: CASSAGTGSTDTQYF

d_gene: NA
abundance: once
j_gene: TRBJ2-7
v_gene: TRBV6-5
CDR3nt: TGTGCCAGCAATGTCCAGGGAGGAAGGCAATACTTC
CDR3aa: CASNVQGGRQYF

d_gene: NA
abundance: NA
j_gene: TRBJ1-2
v_gene: TRBV19
CDR3nt: TGTGCCAGTAGTGCACGGGCGACAGCTAACTATGGCTACACCTTC
CDR3aa: CASSARATANYGYTF

d_gene: TRBD2
abundance: once
j_gene: TRBJ2-1
v_gene: TRBV11-3
CDR3nt: TGTGCCAGCAGCCCAGCGGGGGGTAGCTCCTACAATGAGCAGTTCTTC
CDR3aa: CASSPAGGSSYNEQFF

d_gene: TRBD2
abundance: NA
j_gene: TRBJ2-5
v_gene: TRBV7-2
CDR3nt: TGTGCCAGCAGCTTCGGCGGGGGGGCGGGAGAGACCCAGTACTTC
CDR3aa: CASSFGGGAGETQYF

d_gene: TRBD2
abundance: NA
j_gene: TRBJ2-7
v_gene: TRBV5-4
CDR3nt: TGTGCCAGCAGCCGGGGGGGCACCAAAATAAACTCCTACGAGCAGTACTTC
CDR3aa: CASSRGGTKINSYEQYF

d_gene: NA
abundance: NA
j_gene: TRBJ2-1
v_gene: TRBV2
CDR3nt: TGTGCCAGCAGTCAACCAGGGGTTAGGGATGAGCAGTTCTTC
CDR3aa: CASSQPGVRDEQFF

d_gene: TRBD1
abundance: NA
j_gene: TRBJ2-3
v_gene: TRBV9
CDR3nt: TGTGCCAGCAGCGCCCCGAAGGGACAGGCCGTAGATGCGCAGTATTTT
CDR3aa: CASSAPKGQAVDAQYF

d_gene: TRBD2
abundance: few
j_gene: TRBJ2-7
v_gene: TRBV30
CDR3nt: TGTGCCCTTTCGGGCGGGGGGTCTTCCTACGAGCAGTACTTC
CDR3aa: CALSGGGSSYEQYF

d_gene: TRBD1
abundance: NA
j_gene: TRBJ1-2
v_gene: TRBV7-9
CDR3nt: TGTGCCGGCGGGACAGGGGTCTATGGCTACACCTTC
CDR3aa: CAGGTGVYGYTF